This TCR beta chain was captured by sequencing in a study of shared clonotypes between healthy human individuals. Terminally differentiated effector memory CD45RA+ cells were excluded by CCR7 positive selection of CD45RO-negative cells. Generated by immunoSEQ multiplex PCR, the TCRdb table keeps only in-frame clones and is missing some. The table includes some 2,000,000 clones, 85% to 95% detected once. The material sequenced was naive CD8+ T cells sorted from blood. The clonotype comes from a man younger than 35 in good health.

The CDR3 protein is CASSDPTGQVTTYNSPLHF. The DNA of the CDR3 is TGTGCCAGCAGTGACCCGACGGGACAGGTGACCACCTATAATTCACCCCTCCACTTT. This chain uses TRBV6-4 with TRBJ1-6, with TRBD1 matching 8 bases. This CDR3 has 19 residues. The germline V gene has CDR1 MRHNA and CDR2 SNTAGT. J lost 2 bases, V lost 2 bases, and 11 bases had no gene match.